Each of the 5 T cell receptor beta chains below was sequenced from the same sample in a study of T cells of healthy individuals. TCRdb independently ran MiXCR on the 5' RACE reads; one entry per CDR3 protein. The sample has 50,000 to 55,000 distinct CDR3 sequences; about 14% are singletons. These receptor sequences come from a human donor in good health.

This clonotype has a handful of counts. The chain combines TRBV4-3 with TRBJ2-3; D may correspond to TRBD1 or TRBD2 (5 bases each). This CDR3 has 15 amino acids. Germline V gene data show CDR1 as LGHNA and CDR2 as YSLEER. V lost 3 bases and J 3 bases, leaving 13 bases between the germline ends. The CDR3 loop is CASSHKIGATDTQYF. For the CDR3, the DNA is TGCGCCAGCAGCCACAAAATCGGGGCAACAGATACGCAGTATTTT.

This clonotype was seen only once. Since a much larger clone is just one base distant, this may be a read error. The V gene is TRBV5-6, the J gene TRBJ1-1, with 7 bases lining up with TRBD1. Per germline, CDR1 SGHDT and CDR2 YYEEEE. With V trimmed by 5 bases and J by 1 base, 11 bases remained unmatched. CDR3 length: 16 amino acids. The CDR3 loop is CASSHLNRGRNTEAFF. The CDR3 region has the DNA TGTGCCAGCAGTCACCTGAACAGGGGCAGGAACACTGAAGCTTTCTTT.

A few counts support this clonotype. The rearrangement joins TRBV2 to TRBJ1-1; possible D gene TRBD1, 6 bases. CDR3 length: 12 amino acids. V was cut by 4 bases and J by 7 bases, with 10 bases left in between. The V gene's germline CDR1 is SNHLY and CDR2 FYNNEI. The CDR3 is CASSGDTFEAFF. In nucleotides, the CDR3 is TGTGCCAGCAGTGGGGACACTTTTGAAGCTTTCTTT.

This clonotype was detected a few times. The V gene is TRBV29-1, the J gene TRBJ2-1, with 11 bases lining up with TRBD2. This CDR3 contains 14 residues. J gave up 3 bases and V 7 bases, and 5 bases lay outside the gene matches. Germline loops: CDR1 SQVTM, CDR2 ANQGSEA. CDR3 nucleotide sequence: TGCAGCGCAATGGGACTAGCGGACTACAATGAGCAGTTCTTC. Translated, it gives CSAMGLADYNEQFF.

This clonotype occurred a few times. V is TRBV19 and J is TRBJ2-2; 8 nucleotides match TRBD1. This CDR3 region has 14 residues. V shed 6 bases and J 0 bases; nucleotides not matched to a gene: 0. The germline V gene encodes CDR1 LNHDA and CDR2 SQIVND (reference sequence). The CDR3 spells CASRQGANTGELFF. In nucleotides, the CDR3 is TGTGCCAGTAGACAGGGGGCGAACACCGGGGAGCTGTTTTTT.